This T cell receptor (beta chain) was sequenced for a study of T cell responses to AZD1222 COVID-19 vaccine (dated by TCRdb to about 2021). Context from the whole study: Because spike-specific TCR depth and breadth did not differ between the two schedules, AZD1222 recipients who got a second dose at roughly 4 weeks were pooled with those who got a second dose at roughly 12 weeks. Trial participants were enrolled by age into 18-55, 56-69 and 70-plus year subgroups, with roughly 150, 30 and 60 TCR-sequenced participants respectively. A total of approximately 240 trial participants underwent TCR sequencing, of whom roughly 210 received two doses of AZD1222 and some 26 received two doses of the MenACWY control vaccine.

Comments on this clone: It lacks a known antigen. The sample holds no much larger clone one base away, and base qualities are not on file.

Sample time point, as interpreted from the label and publication: baseline before first vaccination. The vaccinee samples were drawn from two UK trials, COV001 and COV002, one of which was a single-blind randomized controlled phase 2/3 trial testing AZD1222 (ChAdOx1 nCoV-19) in healthy adults. For TCRbeta chain sequencing, PBMC samples from trial participants were taken at day 0 and at day 28 after the second dose. V sheds 4 bases and J sheds 5 bases, leaving 14 bases between their ends. The germline V gene gives CDR1 as SGDLS and CDR2 as YYNGEE. Counted from cysteine to phenylalanine, this CDR3 has 14 amino acids. The DNA shown is the 42-base CDR3, in frame from base 1. The CDR3 regions of human TCRbeta chains were subjected to immunosequencing. The published analysis was carried out like this. TCRs in the repertoires were compared against a reference library of SARS-CoV-2-specific TCRs that had been generated with the MIRA antigen-specificity platform. Breadth was defined as the fraction of unique TCRs that were SARS-CoV-2-associated. Depth was defined as the fraction of total T cells that were SARS-CoV-2-associated. Each spike-specific TCR was assigned to its reactive spike region and to a CD4 or CD8 class using the MIRA data. Log10-transformed breadth and depth values were compared by one-way ANOVA with Sidak's multiple comparisons tests. The table was pulled from immuneACCESS by TCRdb, which kept in-frame rearrangements only. Such tables lose some clones; where checked, under half of the loss comes from unresolved V genes, and the rest has no known cause. The V and J calls and the clone size are those of that table, but D and trimming were determined from the DNA. Present in this sample are roughly 120,000 clones, 70% to 90% of which were seen just once. The ten largest make up less than 15% of the sample.

General study outcomes and caveats: In the small 56-69-year group, the increase in depth fell short of significance, most likely because of low power. Reportedly, almost half of the unique spike-specific TCRs recognized epitopes lying outside the regions that are mutated in the B.1.351 and B.1.1.7 variants. After two AZD1222 doses, spike-specific TCR breadth and depth were significantly higher than at day 0 and than in MenACWY recipients. CD4 TCRs associated with the vaccine covered the entire spike protein, and the dominant responses were in regions 160-218 and 743-854. No day 14 peak-response samples were available, so repertoires were characterized only after the peak T cell response. Most participants were white British and females outnumbered males, and the authors suggested that clonal diversity may have been underestimated. Conclusions about previously exposed vaccinees were limited because only six AZD1222 recipients were SARS-CoV-2 seropositive at baseline.

This specimen was peripheral blood, taken on day 0 of AZD1222 vaccination. The sequence links TRBV9 to TRBJ2-3; TRBD2 is a possible D gene, resting on 5 matching bases. This sequence originates from an adult in good health. The sequenced DNA: TGTGCCAGCAGCCCCGGACCCGCGGGAGATACGCAGTATTTT. It translates to CASSPGPAGDTQYF.